The 25 T cell receptor beta chains listed next were all sequenced from one sample in a study of PD-1 blockade in classical Hodgkin lymphoma. Brentuximab vedotin exposure varied, and every patient relapsed after autologous stem cell transplantation. Data came from immunoSEQ multiplex PCR; TCRdb stores just in-frame clones and leaves some out. This sample has around 41,000 clones, with about 65% found just once. The source material was peripheral blood mononuclear cells (PBMCs), sampled before the second cycle of nivolumab. Source of these receptors: a human donor with classical Hodgkin lymphoma.

Here the CDR3 reads CASSQTEYNEQFF. CDR3 in DNA: TGCGCCAGCAGCCAAACGGAGTACAATGAGCAGTTCTTC. The genes are TRBV4-3 and TRBJ2-1; D is undetermined. V lost 2 bases and J lost 4, with 6 bases in between. This CDR3 has 13 residues. CDR1 and CDR2 from the germline V gene are LGHNA and YSLEER.

The chain couples TRBV4-3 to TRBJ2-3; unclear D gene. V shed 0 bases and J shed 0 bases, with 4 bases lying between them. CDR3 length: 14 residues. Germline lookup yields CDR1 LGHNA and CDR2 YSLEER. CDR3 DNA sequence: TGCGCCAGCAGCCAAGATTTCAGCACAGATACGCAGTATTTT. Its translation is CASSQDFSTDTQYF.

This sequence joins TRBV6-5 and TRBJ2-1; 7 nucleotides agree with TRBD2. The trim removed 6 bases at V and 1 base at J, leaving 6 bases unmatched. Germline-derived CDR1 and CDR2 are MNHEY and SVGAGI. The CDR3 extends over 15 amino acids. The CDR3 DNA is TGTGCCAGCAGCCCGACTAGCCTATCCTACAATGAGCAGTTCTTC. It specifies CASSPTSLSYNEQFF.

The chain joins TRBV5-8 to TRBJ1-3; D perhaps matches TRBD1 (5 bases). The V gene's germline CDR1 is SGHTS and CDR2 YDEGEE. Trimming left V 0 bases short and J 5 bases short, with 15 bases between. The CDR3 covers 16 residues. CDR3 loop: CASSLAQGTNRNTIYF. The CDR3 coding sequence is TGTGCCAGCAGCTTGGCCCAAGGGACGAATCGAAACACCATATATTTT.

This clone was found a few times. The rearrangement links TRBV5-7 to TRBJ1-3; 9 nucleotides align to TRBD1. TRBV5-7 is an open reading frame, and its role is uncertain. The CDR3 loop spans 19 amino acids. Trimming cost V 4 bases and J 0 bases; bases outside gene matches: 14. In nucleotides, the CDR3 is TGTGCCAGCAGCCCGAGGGACAGGGTTCCTCAGACCTCTGGAAACACCATATATTTT. Amino acid sequence: CASSPRDRVPQTSGNTIYF.

The V call is TRBV28, the J call TRBJ2-7; possibly TRBD1 for D (6 bases). The CDR3 is 17 residues long. Per germline, CDR1 MDHEN and CDR2 SYDVKM. The V and J ends lost 3 bases and 3 bases respectively, with 21 bases between them. The chain's CDR3 is CASSFPVTGTHYYEQYF. CDR3 nucleotides: TGTGCCAGCAGTTTCCCAGTGACCGGGACACACTACTACGAGCAGTACTTC.

The rearrangement links TRBV2 to TRBJ1-6; no reliable D call. Trimming took 3 bases from V and 5 from J, leaving 11 bases between them. CDR1 and CDR2 (germline): SNHLY, FYNNEI. This CDR3 spans 15 amino acids. The CDR3 loop reads CASSEGRFNNSPLHF. As DNA, the CDR3 is TGTGCCAGCAGTGAGGGCAGATTTAATAATTCACCCCTCCACTTT.

The count of this clone is one. This chain connects TRBV4-3 to TRBJ1-1; D unresolved. V was trimmed by 4 bases and J by 0 bases, leaving 6 bases between them. Germline V CDR1 and CDR2: LGHNA, YSLEER. The CDR3 loop spans 13 amino acids. CDR3 coding DNA: TGCGCCAGCAGCCCTACGGTGAACACTGAAGCTTTCTTT. Protein product: CASSPTVNTEAFF.

The gene calls are TRBV30 and TRBJ1-5; D is possibly TRBD1 (5 bases). The CDR3 runs to 14 residues. The germline V gene has CDR1 GTSNPN and CDR2 SVGIG (reference sequence). V shed 1 base and J shed 6 bases, with 13 bases lying between them. CDR3 bases: TGTGCCTGGAGTGCAGGGCTGGGGACTCAGCCCCAGCATTTT. Translating gives CAWSAGLGTQPQHF. Full variable domain (missing parts from reference TRBV30 and TRBJ1-5): SQTIHQWPATLVQPVGSPLSLECTVEGTSNPNLYWYRQAAGRGLQLLFYSVGIGQISSEVPQNLSASRPQDRQFILSSKKLLLSDSGFYLCAWSAGLGTQPQHFGDGTRLSIL.

The chain joins TRBV9 to TRBJ2-1; D not resolved. Trimming stripped 0 bases from V and 1 base from J, with 5 bases between. Germline CDR1 is SGDLS and CDR2 is YYNGEE. The CDR3 is made up of 14 amino acids. CDR3 nucleotide sequence: TGTGCCAGCAGCGTAGAAGGGTCCTACAATGAGCAGTTCTTC. This sequence encodes CASSVEGSYNEQFF.

Concerning this clone: Other DNA sequences in this sample translate to the same CDR3. The chain employs TRBV2 and TRBJ1-5, with TRBD1 as a possible D gene (5 bases). V lost 4 bases and J lost 6, with 10 bases in between. CDR3 size: 13 residues. The V gene's germline CDR1 is SNHLY and CDR2 FYNNEI. The CDR3 DNA is TGTGCCAGCAGTGTCGGGGGAAGTCAGCCCCAGCATTTT. This gives the protein CASSVGGSQPQHF.

This chain links TRBV5-5 with TRBJ1-3; TRBD1 aligns across 7 bases. Germline V gene lookup returns CDR1 SGHKS and CDR2 YYEKEE (reference sequence). The CDR3 contains 15 residues. The V gene end was trimmed by 3 bases and the J gene end by 2 bases; junction bases not matched to a gene: 5. The CDR3 region is CASSSTGSTGNTIYF. Here the CDR3 DNA reads TGTGCCAGCAGCTCGACAGGGTCTACTGGAAACACCATATATTTT.

V and J are TRBV7-9 and TRBJ1-2; D is perhaps TRBD1 (5 bases). Germline V gene lookup returns CDR1 SEHNR and CDR2 FQNEAQ (reference sequence). CDR3 length: 10 residues. V lost 2 bases to trimming and J lost 12 bases, with 7 bases between them. The CDR3 protein is CASSLWDDTF. The DNA of the CDR3 is TGTGCCAGCAGCTTATGGGACGACACCTTC.

As for this clone: The sample holds other DNA sequences that translate to the same CDR3. Here the CDR3 reads CASSLQGLNTEAFF. CDR3 bases: TGTGCCAGTAGTCTACAGGGGTTGAACACTGAAGCTTTCTTT. V is TRBV19 and J is TRBJ1-1; 7 bases line up with TRBD1. Trimming at V came to 5 bases and at J to 0 bases, leaving 3 bases not matched to a gene. The CDR3 has 14 residues. Germline values: CDR1 LNHDA, CDR2 SQIVND (reference sequence).

This chain joins TRBV6-5 and TRBJ1-2, with 7 bases fitting TRBD1. This CDR3 contains 14 residues. CDR1 is MNHEY, CDR2 SVGAGI, per germline. With V trimmed by 2 bases and J by 5 bases, 5 bases remained unmatched. The CDR3 protein is CASSYDDRAYGYTF. The CDR3 DNA reads as TGTGCCAGCAGTTACGACGACAGGGCTTATGGCTACACCTTC.

The chain links TRBV19 to TRBJ2-5, with a possible D match to TRBD1 (5 bases). CDR1 is LNHDA and CDR2 is SQIVND in the germline V gene (reference sequence). The CDR3 runs to 13 residues. Trimming stripped 5 bases from V and 5 bases from J, with 12 bases between. The CDR3 bases are TGTGCCAGTAGTCCACGGGCAGGGGAGACCCAGTACTTC. Its protein product is CASSPRAGETQYF.

DNA of the CDR3: TGTGCCAGCAGCCGATGGGACTTTTCACTGGAGCTGTTTTTT. This sequence encodes CASSRWDFSLELFF. V usage is TRBV7-9 and J usage is TRBJ2-2; D is perhaps TRBD2 (6 bases). This CDR3 contains 14 residues. Germline V gene sequence: CDR1 SEHNR, CDR2 FQNEAQ (reference sequence). V was cut by 5 bases and J by 10 bases, with 17 bases left in between. The entire variable domain, with the rest obtained from reference TRBV7-9 and TRBJ2-2, is as follows: DTGVSQNPRHKITKRGQNVTFRCDPISEHNRLYWYRQTLGQGPEFLTYFQNEAQLEKSRLLSDRFSAERPKGSFSTLEIQRTEQGDSAMYLCASSRWDFSLELFFGEGSRLTVL.

The chain carries TRBV9 and TRBJ2-5; TRBD1 matches 12 bases. CDR3 length equals 18 residues. Germline V lookup: CDR1 SGDLS, CDR2 YYNGEE. V trimming: 7 bases; J trimming: 3 bases; junction bases outside the gene matches: 16. The CDR3 DNA sequence: TGTGCCAGCGGACGCGGTAATTTAGGGACAGGGGGCGAAGAGACCCAGTACTTC. This sequence encodes CASGRGNLGTGGEETQYF.

The J gene is TRBJ2-7, the V gene TRBV5-1; tentative D call: TRBD1 (5 bases). The CDR3 is 12 amino acids. Germline V CDR1 and CDR2: SGHRS, YFSETQ. V was clipped by 4 bases and J by 5 bases, with 10 bases between them. CDR3 coding DNA: TGCGCCAGCAGCCAGCTACAGGACGAGCAGTACTTC. It is translated as CASSQLQDEQYF.

CDR3 nucleotide sequence: TGTGCCAGCAGTGAATCCCAAGGACTAGCCCTCCAAGAGACCCAGTACTTC. This encodes CASSESQGLALQETQYF. The V call is TRBV25-1, the J call TRBJ2-5; 8 nucleotides align to TRBD2. The CDR3 sequence is 17 residues long. With V trimmed by 1 base and J by 1 base, 8 bases remained unmatched. Germline V gene sequence: CDR1 MGHDK, CDR2 SYGVNS.

The chain employs TRBV27 and TRBJ2-1; D remains ambiguous. V lost 6 bases to trimming and J lost 0 bases, with 9 bases between them. This CDR3 contains 14 residues. Germline loops: CDR1 MNHEY, CDR2 SMNVEV (reference sequence). The CDR3 DNA is TGTGCCAGCAGGGGGTCGGGCTCCTACAATGAGCAGTTCTTC. It specifies CASRGSGSYNEQFF.

The rearrangement uses TRBV9 and TRBJ2-1, with 8 nucleotides matching TRBD2. Germline V lookup: CDR1 SGDLS, CDR2 YYNGEE. V lost 0 bases, J lost 8 bases, and 7 bases stayed unmatched. This CDR3 has 15 residues. The CDR3 spells CASSVEAGGTYEQFF. The CDR3 region has the DNA TGTGCCAGCAGCGTAGAGGCGGGAGGTACGTATGAGCAGTTCTTC.

This clone is deemed medium-sized. The CDR3 is CASSMTDNEQYF. The CDR3, as DNA: TGTGCCAGTAGTATGACAGACAACGAGCAGTACTTC. The rearrangement links TRBV19 to TRBJ2-7; D perhaps matches TRBD1 (5 bases). The CDR3 covers 12 residues. The germline V gene has CDR1 LNHDA and CDR2 SQIVND (reference sequence). V dropped 3 bases and J dropped 5 bases, with 8 bases sitting between them.

Remarks on this clone: Compared with germline, one end of the junction differs, possibly owing to a read error. This sequence joins TRBV6-6 and TRBJ1-6, with 9 positions matching TRBD1. Germline-derived CDR1 and CDR2 are MNHNY and SVGAGI (reference sequence). This CDR3 has 11 amino acids. The CDR3 DNA reads TGTGCCAGCAGTCCCGGGACAGGGACCTCCTTT. Protein sequence: CASSPGTGTSF.

The chain is built from TRBV5-3 and TRBJ1-2, with 10 nucleotides matching TRBD1. TRBV5-3 has ORF status, its function being uncertain. The CDR3 runs to 13 residues. After removal of 4 bases from V and 6 bases from J, the junction contained 3 bases not matched to a gene. The CDR3 spells CARSQDRGNGYTF. The CDR3 bases are TGTGCCAGAAGCCAGGACAGGGGGAATGGCTACACCTTC.